The 14 T cell receptor beta chains in this list originate from one sample, sequenced in a study of post-analysis software for immune sequencing data. General study findings and limits: Relative to controls, patients had about five TRBV segments at higher frequency, with TRBV5-6, TRBV5-1 and TRBV20-1 among these.

Tagging with unique molecular identifiers was a feature of the TCR beta cDNA libraries. A single record per CDR3 protein comes from TCRdb applying MiXCR to the PCR reads. Of hundreds of thousands of distinct CDR3 sequences in the sample, roughly 47% were seen once. These TCRs' antigens remain unknown. The sequenced sample was blood. The receptors originated from a girl aged 10 to 17 with multiple sclerosis.

This clonotype was detected only a few times. The V and J genes are TRBV29-1 and TRBJ2-3, with no clear D. CDR3 length: 11 residues. Per the germline V gene, CDR1 is SQVTM and CDR2 is ANQGSEA. The germline V and J ends were trimmed by 6 bases and 2 bases, with 6 bases remaining between them. The CDR3 spells CSVSLTDTQYF. The CDR3 bases are TGCAGCGTGAGCCTCACAGATACGCAGTATTTT.

This clonotype showed up just once. CDR3 bases: TGTGCCAGCAGTTTACAGGTTCTATCTGGAAACACCATATATTTT. Translation: CASSLQVLSGNTIYF. The chain links TRBV12-3 or TRBV12-4 to TRBJ1-3; unclear D gene. The CDR3 extends over 15 amino acids. V lost 2 bases to trimming and J lost 1 base, with 9 bases between them.

The gene calls are TRBV18 and TRBJ1-1, with D possibly being TRBD1 (5 bases). V shed 6 bases and J shed 12 bases, with 23 bases lying between them. Germline CDR1 KGHSH, CDR2 LQKENI. The CDR3 consists of 14 residues. The CDR3 loop is CASSLDRDPLTTFF. For the CDR3, the DNA is TGTGCCAGCTCTCTAGACCGGGACCCGCTAACGACTTTCTTT. Together with reference TRBV18 and TRBJ1-1, the CDR3 gives the full variable domain: NAGVMQNPRHLVRRRGQEARLRCSPMKGHSHVYWYRQLPEEGLKFMVYLQKENIIDESGMPKERFSAEFPKEGPSILRIQQVVRGDSAAYFCASSLDRDPLTTFFGQGTRLTVV.

This clonotype showed up many times. The rearrangement uses TRBV20-1 and TRBJ2-5, with TRBD1 matching over 8 bases. This CDR3 spans 13 amino acids. Germline V gene data show CDR1 as DFQATT and CDR2 as SNEGSKA (reference sequence). J lost 5 bases, V lost 1 base, and 3 bases had no gene match. The CDR3 nucleotides are TGCAGTGCTAGAGCAGGGGGCCAGGAGACCCAGTACTTC. Translation: CSARAGGQETQYF.

This clonotype was detected only a few times. The J gene is TRBJ2-7, the V gene TRBV5-1; possible D gene TRBD1, 7 bases. Germline V gene data show CDR1 as SGHRS and CDR2 as YFSETQ. This CDR3 is 15 amino acids long. V was pared by 1 base and J by 3 bases, with 14 bases between. Here the CDR3 DNA reads TGCGCCAGCAGCTTGCAGGGGGGTGGTGTCTACGAGCAGTACTTC. Encoded protein: CASSLQGGGVYEQYF.

The chain is built from TRBV20-1 and TRBJ2-7, with 13 bases lining up with TRBD2. The CDR3 totals 16 residues. CDR1 is DFQATT and CDR2 is SNEGSKA in the germline V gene (reference sequence). With 3 bases clipped from V and 3 bases from J, the junction kept 8 bases outside the gene matches. The DNA of the CDR3 is TGCAGTGCTAGCAGACTAGCGGGGGGAGCGGGCTACGAGCAGTACTTC. Encoded protein: CSASRLAGGAGYEQYF.

This clonotype was recorded a few times. The chain recombines TRBV29-1 with TRBJ1-1; D not certain. Trimming pared 7 bases from V and 0 bases from J, leaving 9 bases between. Germline lookup yields CDR1 SQVTM and CDR2 ANQGSEA. CDR3 size: 12 residues. In DNA, the CDR3 is TGCAGCGCCATTAGCATGAACACTGAAGCTTTCTTT. Translating gives CSAISMNTEAFF.

This chain links TRBV29-1 with TRBJ1-2, with TRBD1 as a possible D gene (6 bases). V lost 7 bases and J lost 4, with 25 bases in between. The CDR3 is made up of 16 amino acids. CDR1 and CDR2 (germline): SQVTM, ANQGSEA. The CDR3 nucleotides are TGCAGCGCCCTAAGGGGGGAACAAAGAAGGCCCTATGGCTACACCTTC. This encodes CSALRGEQRRPYGYTF.

The chain couples TRBV10-3 to TRBJ2-1; TRBD1 aligns across 11 bases. This CDR3 is 14 amino acids long. The V gene end was trimmed by 6 bases and the J gene end by 8 bases; junction bases not matched to a gene: 6. Germline loops: CDR1 ENHRY, CDR2 SYGVKD. The CDR3 DNA reads as TGTGCCATCAGCCCGGGACAGGGGGTTCATGAGCAGTTCTTC. It translates to CAISPGQGVHEQFF.

This chain connects TRBV29-1 to TRBJ2-7; tentative D call: TRBD1 (5 bases). CDR1 is SQVTM, CDR2 ANQGSEA, per germline. CDR3 length equals 12 residues. The V gene lost 2 bases and the J gene lost 7 bases, with 12 bases spanning the gap. The CDR3 DNA is TGCAGCGTTGAAAGACAGTTCAATGAGCAGTACTTC. It translates to CSVERQFNEQYF.

The count of this clonotype is one. V gene TRBV29-1 combines with J gene TRBJ1-5; no clear D gene. The CDR3 is 13 amino acids. Trimming took off 5 bases at V and 2 bases at J, with 10 bases between the two ends. Germline values: CDR1 SQVTM, CDR2 ANQGSEA. CDR3 DNA: TGCAGCGTTAGGGCCTCGGGCAATCAGCCCCAGCATTTT. Its protein product is CSVRASGNQPQHF.

The chain uses TRBV7-6 and TRBJ1-2, with D perhaps matching TRBD1 (5 bases). Trimming removed 4 bases at V and 5 bases at J, with 11 bases between. In germline, CDR1 is SGHVS, CDR2 FNYEAQ. The CDR3 contains 13 residues. The chain's CDR3 is CASSSGIRYGYTF. CDR3 in DNA: TGTGCCAGCAGCTCAGGGATACGTTATGGCTACACCTTC.

This clonotype was recorded a few times. V gene TRBV29-1 combines with J gene TRBJ2-1, with a weak D call TRBD2 (7 bases). This CDR3 has 14 residues. The ends were cut back, 6 bases at V and 0 bases at J, with 12 bases in the middle. Germline V gene sequence: CDR1 SQVTM, CDR2 ANQGSEA. In DNA form, the CDR3 reads TGCAGCGTGAAGAGGGGGGGCTCCTACAATGAGCAGTTCTTC. The encoded protein is CSVKRGGSYNEQFF.

The chain carries TRBV6-5 and TRBJ1-2, with a weak D call TRBD1 (5 bases). The length of the CDR3 is 14 residues. Trimming pared 0 bases from V and 4 bases from J, leaving 9 bases between. The germline V gene encodes CDR1 MNHEY and CDR2 SVGAGI. CDR3 amino acids: CASSYSSQGYGYTF. The DNA for the CDR3 is TGTGCCAGCAGTTACTCGAGTCAGGGCTATGGCTACACCTTC.